The TCR beta chain described here comes from a study of cytomegalovirus exposure and HLA in healthy donors. As concerns this clone: What it binds is unknown. Relative to the germline gene, one junction end is altered; a read error may explain this.

The repertoire was sequenced with immunoSEQ multiplex PCR; TCRdb's copy has only in-frame clones and lacks some. The sample carries some 90,000 clones, around nine tenths recorded once. The CDR3 is 13 amino acids. From germline, CDR1 is SQVTM and CDR2 ANQGSEA. Overall study results and limits: In vitro experiments confirmed that a few CMV-associated chains were specific for CMV antigens. The study found most TCR sequences rare, yet found some public TCRs in many donors. The listing of 150 to 200 TCR beta chains classed them as cytomegalovirus-associated. The tendency of first-cohort TCR clusters to co-occur in the roughly 130 validation repertoires emerged from a later analysis.

The TCR comes from a woman aged 30 to 39 in good health and CMV-seronegative. V is TRBV29-1 and J is TRBJ2-7, with 7 bases that match TRBD2. Source material: PBMCs. The CDR3 spells CSVEAGYSYEQYF. CDR3 in DNA: TGCAGCGTCGAAGCGGGGTACTCCTACGAGCAGTACTTC.